What follows are 3 T cell receptor beta chains derived from one specimen sequenced in a study of human T cells and chemical hapten exposure. TCRdb analysed the RACE reads with MiXCR anew, one entry per CDR3 protein. The sample lists about 73,000 distinct CDR3 sequences; 8.5% to 9% were seen once. Time point noted: patch test 2, 6 weeks after DPC sensitization. Treatment indicated: therapeutic diphenylcyclopropenone sensitization with weekly scalp DPC. Sample: whole blood, taken in connection with sensitization to the hapten diphenylcyclopropenone (DPC). These receptors all come from a woman in her forties or fifties with alopecia areata. Some clones in this sample may be carry-over from other donors' samples.

V usage is TRBV11-2 and J usage is TRBJ2-7; 10 positions agree with TRBD2. Germline trimming cut 5 bases from V and 0 bases from J; bases unmatched to any gene: 7. The CDR3 runs to 16 residues. Looked up from germline, CDR1 is SGHAT and CDR2 is FQNNGV. CDR3 loop: CASSVTSGVSSYEQYF. The CDR3 DNA follows: TGTGCCAGCAGCGTTACTAGCGGGGTGAGCTCCTACGAGCAGTACTTC.

The chain has TRBV7-2 and TRBJ2-5, with a weak D call TRBD2 (6 bases). V lost 7 bases and J 1 base, leaving 16 bases between the germline ends. The V gene's germline CDR1 is SGHTA and CDR2 FQGNSA. CDR3 length: 15 amino acids. This CDR3 is CASTSIGGVQETQYF. The CDR3 DNA follows: TGTGCCAGCACCTCCATCGGCGGGGTCCAAGAGACCCAGTACTTC.

The rearrangement joins TRBV29-1 to TRBJ2-3; D not certain. V lost 7 bases, J lost 1 base, and 9 bases lay in between. Germline values: CDR1 SQVTM, CDR2 ANQGSEA. This CDR3 comprises 12 residues. The CDR3 is CSGESGTDTQYF. DNA of the CDR3: TGCAGCGGAGAGTCTGGCACAGATACGCAGTATTTT.